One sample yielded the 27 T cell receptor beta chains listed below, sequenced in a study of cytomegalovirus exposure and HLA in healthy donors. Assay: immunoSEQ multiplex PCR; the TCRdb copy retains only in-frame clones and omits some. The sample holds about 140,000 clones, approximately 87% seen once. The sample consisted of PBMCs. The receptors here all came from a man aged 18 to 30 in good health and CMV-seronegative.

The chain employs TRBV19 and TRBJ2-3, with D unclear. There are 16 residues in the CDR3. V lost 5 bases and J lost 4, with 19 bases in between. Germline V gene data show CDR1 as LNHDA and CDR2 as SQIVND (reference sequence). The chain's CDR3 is CASSRSGSSLSDTQYF. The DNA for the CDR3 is TGTGCCAGTAGTCGCTCTGGTAGCAGTTTGTCAGATACGCAGTATTTT.

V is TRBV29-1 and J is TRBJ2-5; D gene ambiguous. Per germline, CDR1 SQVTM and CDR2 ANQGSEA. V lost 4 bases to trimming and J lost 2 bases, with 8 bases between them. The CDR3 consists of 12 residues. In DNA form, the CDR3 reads TGCAGCGTTGTTCCCGGGCAAGAGACCCAGTACTTC. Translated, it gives CSVVPGQETQYF.

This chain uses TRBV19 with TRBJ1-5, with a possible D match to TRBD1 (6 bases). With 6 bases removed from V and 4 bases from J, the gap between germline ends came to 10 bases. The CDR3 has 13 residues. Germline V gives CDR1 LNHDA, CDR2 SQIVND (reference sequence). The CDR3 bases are TGTGCCAGTAGAGTTGGACAGAATCAGCCCCAGCATTTT. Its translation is CASRVGQNQPQHF.

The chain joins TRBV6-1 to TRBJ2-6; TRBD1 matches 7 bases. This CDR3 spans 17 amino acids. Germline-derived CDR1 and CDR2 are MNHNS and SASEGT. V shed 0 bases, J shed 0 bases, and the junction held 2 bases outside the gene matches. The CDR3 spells CASSEAGGYSGANVLTF. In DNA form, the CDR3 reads TGTGCCAGCAGTGAAGCAGGGGGCTACTCTGGGGCCAACGTCCTGACTTTC.

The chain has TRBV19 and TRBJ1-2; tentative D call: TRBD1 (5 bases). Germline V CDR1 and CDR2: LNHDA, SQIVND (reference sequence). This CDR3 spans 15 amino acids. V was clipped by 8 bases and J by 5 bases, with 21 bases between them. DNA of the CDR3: TGTGCCAGTTTTACCGACTCTACCAAGGGGTATGGCTACACCTTC. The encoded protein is CASFTDSTKGYGYTF.

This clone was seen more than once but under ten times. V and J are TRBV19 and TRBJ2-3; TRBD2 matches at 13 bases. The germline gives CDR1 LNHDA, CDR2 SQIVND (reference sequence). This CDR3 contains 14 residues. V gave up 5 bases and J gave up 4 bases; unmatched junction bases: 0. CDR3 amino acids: CASSGLAGADTQYF. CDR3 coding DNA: TGTGCCAGTAGTGGACTAGCGGGAGCAGATACGCAGTATTTT.

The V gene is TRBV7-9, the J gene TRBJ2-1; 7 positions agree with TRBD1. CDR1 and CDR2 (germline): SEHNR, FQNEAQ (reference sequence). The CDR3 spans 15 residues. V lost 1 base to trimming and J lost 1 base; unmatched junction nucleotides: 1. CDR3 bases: TGTGCCAGCAGCTTAGGACAGGGATCCTACAATGAGCAGTTCTTC. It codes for CASSLGQGSYNEQFF.

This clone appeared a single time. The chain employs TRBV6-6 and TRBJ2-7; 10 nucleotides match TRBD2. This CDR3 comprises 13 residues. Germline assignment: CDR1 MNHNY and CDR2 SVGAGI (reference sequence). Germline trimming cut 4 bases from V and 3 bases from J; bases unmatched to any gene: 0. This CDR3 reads CASSSSGGYEQYF. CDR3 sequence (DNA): TGTGCCAGCAGTTCTAGCGGGGGCTACGAGCAGTACTTC.

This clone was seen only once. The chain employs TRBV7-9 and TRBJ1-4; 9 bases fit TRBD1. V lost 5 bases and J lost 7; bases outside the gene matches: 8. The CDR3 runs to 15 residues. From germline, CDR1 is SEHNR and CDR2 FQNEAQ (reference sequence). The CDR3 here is CASSHSGTGSEKLFF. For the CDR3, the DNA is TGTGCCAGCAGCCATTCCGGGACAGGGAGTGAAAAACTGTTTTTT.

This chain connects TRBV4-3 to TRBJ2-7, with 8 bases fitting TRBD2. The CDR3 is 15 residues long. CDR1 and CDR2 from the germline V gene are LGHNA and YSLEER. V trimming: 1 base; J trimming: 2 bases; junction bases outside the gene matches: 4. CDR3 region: CASSQAQGLAYEQYF. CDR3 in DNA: TGCGCCAGCAGCCAAGCCCAGGGACTAGCCTACGAGCAGTACTTC.

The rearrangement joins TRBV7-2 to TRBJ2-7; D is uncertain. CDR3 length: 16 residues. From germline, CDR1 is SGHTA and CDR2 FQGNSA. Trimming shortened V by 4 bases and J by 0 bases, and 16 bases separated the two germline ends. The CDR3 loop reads CASSSFQATASYEQYF. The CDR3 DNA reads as TGTGCCAGCAGCTCCTTCCAGGCGACGGCCTCCTACGAGCAGTACTTC.

The CDR3 protein is CASSPDRSSYEQYF. In nucleotides, the CDR3 is TGTGCCAGCAGTCCGGACAGGTCGTCCTACGAGCAGTACTTC. The chain is built from TRBV6-1 and TRBJ2-7; the match to TRBD1 covers 7 bases. The CDR3 has 14 amino acids. V was pared by 5 bases and J by 1 base, with 5 bases of the junction left unmatched. Per the germline V gene, CDR1 is MNHNS and CDR2 is SASEGT.

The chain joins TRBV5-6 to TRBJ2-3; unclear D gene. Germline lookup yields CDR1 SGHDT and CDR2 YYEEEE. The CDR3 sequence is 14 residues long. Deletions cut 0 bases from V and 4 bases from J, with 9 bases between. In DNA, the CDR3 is TGTGCCAGCAGCTTGGACTCGTTCGCAGATACGCAGTATTTT. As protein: CASSLDSFADTQYF.

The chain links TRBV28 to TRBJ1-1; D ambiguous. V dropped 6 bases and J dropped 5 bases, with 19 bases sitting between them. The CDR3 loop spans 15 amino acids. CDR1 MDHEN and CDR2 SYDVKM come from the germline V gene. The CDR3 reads CASSHPSRGETEAFF. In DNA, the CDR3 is TGTGCCAGCAGCCACCCGTCCCGGGGAGAAACTGAAGCTTTCTTT.

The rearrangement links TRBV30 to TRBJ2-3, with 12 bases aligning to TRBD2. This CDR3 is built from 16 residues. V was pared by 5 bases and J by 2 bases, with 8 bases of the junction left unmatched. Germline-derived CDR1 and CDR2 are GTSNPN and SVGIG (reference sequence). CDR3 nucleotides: TGTGCCTGGGCAAGCGGGACTAGCGGGCCCACAGATACGCAGTATTTT. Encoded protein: CAWASGTSGPTDTQYF.

The CDR3, as DNA: TGTGCCAGCAGCTTAGATCTCGGGGAGCAGTACTTC. As protein: CASSLDLGEQYF. The V gene is TRBV11-2, the J gene TRBJ2-7, with D unclear. This CDR3 is built from 12 residues. V lost 0 bases and J lost 7, with 7 bases in between. Germline values: CDR1 SGHAT, CDR2 FQNNGV.

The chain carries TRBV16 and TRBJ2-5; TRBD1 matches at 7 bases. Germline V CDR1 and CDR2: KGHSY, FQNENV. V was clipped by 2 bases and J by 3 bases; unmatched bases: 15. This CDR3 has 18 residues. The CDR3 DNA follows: TGTGCCAGCAGCCAAACCCGAAGGGGGCTAAGATGGGAAGAGACCCAGTACTTC. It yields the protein CASSQTRRGLRWEETQYF. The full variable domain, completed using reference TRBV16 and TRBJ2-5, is GEEVAQTPKHLVRGEGQKAKLYCAPIKGHSYVFWYQQVLKNEFKFLISFQNENVFDETGMPKERFSAKCLPNSPCSLEIQATKLEDSAVYFCASSQTRRGLRWEETQYFGPGTRLLVL.

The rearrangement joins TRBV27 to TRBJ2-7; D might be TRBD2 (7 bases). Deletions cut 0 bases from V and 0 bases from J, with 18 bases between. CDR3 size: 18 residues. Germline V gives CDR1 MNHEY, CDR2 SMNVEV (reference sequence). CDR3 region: CASSLSKLRGGNSYEQYF. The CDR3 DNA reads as TGTGCCAGCAGTTTATCGAAGTTAAGGGGGGGGAACTCCTACGAGCAGTACTTC.

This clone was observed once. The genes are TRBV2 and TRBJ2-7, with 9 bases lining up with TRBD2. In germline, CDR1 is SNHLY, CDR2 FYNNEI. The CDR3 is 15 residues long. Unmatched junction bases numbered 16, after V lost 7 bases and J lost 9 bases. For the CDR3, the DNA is TGTGCCAGCATTCGAGATAGCGGGGGCCGCGAGGGGCAGTACTTC. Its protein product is CASIRDSGGREGQYF. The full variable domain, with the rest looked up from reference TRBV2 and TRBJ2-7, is EPEVTQTPSHQVTQMGQEVILRCVPISNHLYFYWYRQILGQKVEFLVSFYNNEISEKSEIFDDQFSVERPDGSNFTLKIRSTKLEDSAMYFCASIRDSGGREGQYFGPGTRLTVT.

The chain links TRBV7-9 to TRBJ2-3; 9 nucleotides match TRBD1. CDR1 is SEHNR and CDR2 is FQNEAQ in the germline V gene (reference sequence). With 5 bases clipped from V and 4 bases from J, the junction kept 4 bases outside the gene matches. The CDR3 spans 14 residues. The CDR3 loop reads CASSETGGADTQYF. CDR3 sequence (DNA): TGTGCCAGCAGCGAGACAGGGGGAGCAGATACGCAGTATTTT.

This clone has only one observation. The DNA for the CDR3 is TGTGCCAGCAGCGATAGTGTAATGGGACAGAGGATCACCGGGGAGCTGTTTTTT. Translating it yields CASSDSVMGQRITGELFF. The chain has TRBV7-6 and TRBJ2-2, with TRBD1 identical over 7 bases. The CDR3 extends over 18 amino acids. V lost 5 bases to trimming and J lost 4 bases; unmatched junction nucleotides: 16. In germline, CDR1 is SGHVS, CDR2 FNYEAQ.

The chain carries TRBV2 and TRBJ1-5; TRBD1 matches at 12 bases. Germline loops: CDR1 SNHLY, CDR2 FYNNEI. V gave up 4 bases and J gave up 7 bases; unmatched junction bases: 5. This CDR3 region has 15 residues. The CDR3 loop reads CASSVGQGAWQPQHF. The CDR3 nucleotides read TGTGCCAGCAGTGTGGGACAGGGGGCCTGGCAGCCCCAGCATTTT.

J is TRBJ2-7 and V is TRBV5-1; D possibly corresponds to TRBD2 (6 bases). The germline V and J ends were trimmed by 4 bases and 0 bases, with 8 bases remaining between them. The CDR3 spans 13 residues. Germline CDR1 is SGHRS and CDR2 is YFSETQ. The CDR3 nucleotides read TGCGCCAGCAGCGGGGGGATCTCCTACGAGCAGTACTTC. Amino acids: CASSGGISYEQYF.

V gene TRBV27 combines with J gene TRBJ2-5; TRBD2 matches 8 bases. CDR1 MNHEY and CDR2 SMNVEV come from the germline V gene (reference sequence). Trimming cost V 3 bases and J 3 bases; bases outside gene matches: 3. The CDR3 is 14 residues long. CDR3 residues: CASSLTAGEETQYF. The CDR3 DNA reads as TGTGCCAGCAGTTTGACAGCGGGAGAAGAGACCCAGTACTTC.

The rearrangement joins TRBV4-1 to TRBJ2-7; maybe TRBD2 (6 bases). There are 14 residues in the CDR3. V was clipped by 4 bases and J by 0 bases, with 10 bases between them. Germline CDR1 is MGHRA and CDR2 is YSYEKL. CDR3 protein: CASSRAEGSYEQYF. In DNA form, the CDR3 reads TGCGCCAGCAGCCGAGCGGAGGGCTCCTACGAGCAGTACTTC.

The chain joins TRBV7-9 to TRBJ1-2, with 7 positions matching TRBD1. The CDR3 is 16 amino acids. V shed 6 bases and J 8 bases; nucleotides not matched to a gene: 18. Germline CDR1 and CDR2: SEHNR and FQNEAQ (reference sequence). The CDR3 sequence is CASSYTRDSQAEGYTF. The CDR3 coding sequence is TGTGCCAGCAGTTATACACGGGACAGCCAAGCGGAGGGCTACACCTTC.

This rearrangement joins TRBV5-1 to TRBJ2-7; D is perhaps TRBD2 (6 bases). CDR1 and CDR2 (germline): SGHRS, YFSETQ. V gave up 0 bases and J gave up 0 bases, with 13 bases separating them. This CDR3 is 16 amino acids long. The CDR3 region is CASSLAGLASSYEQYF. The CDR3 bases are TGCGCCAGCAGCTTGGCCGGGCTAGCGTCCTCCTACGAGCAGTACTTC.